This T cell receptor beta chain came from a study of T-cell reconstitution after alpha-beta-depleted transplantation in children. Unique molecular identifiers were incorporated when the TCRbeta library was constructed. Via MiXCR, TCRdb re-called the PCR reads, giving one row per CDR3 protein. Of about a million distinct CDR3 sequences in the sample, around 30% were seen once. This clonotype was seen a handful of times. The material sequenced was PBMCs, mostly from graft donor cells, taken 360 days after TCRalphabeta/CD19-depleted stem cell transplant. The sequence derives from a boy under two years old who had a stem cell transplant for SCID, so the T cells may come from the graft donor.

This chain's CDR3 is CASSQIGLNTGELFF. DNA for the CDR3: TGTGCCAGCAGCCAAATCGGGCTTAACACCGGGGAGCTGTTTTTT. This sequence joins TRBV3-1 and TRBJ2-2; no reliable D call. The CDR3 spans 15 residues. CDR1 is LGHDT, CDR2 YNNKEL, per germline (reference sequence). V was pared by 2 bases and J by 2 bases, with 9 bases between.